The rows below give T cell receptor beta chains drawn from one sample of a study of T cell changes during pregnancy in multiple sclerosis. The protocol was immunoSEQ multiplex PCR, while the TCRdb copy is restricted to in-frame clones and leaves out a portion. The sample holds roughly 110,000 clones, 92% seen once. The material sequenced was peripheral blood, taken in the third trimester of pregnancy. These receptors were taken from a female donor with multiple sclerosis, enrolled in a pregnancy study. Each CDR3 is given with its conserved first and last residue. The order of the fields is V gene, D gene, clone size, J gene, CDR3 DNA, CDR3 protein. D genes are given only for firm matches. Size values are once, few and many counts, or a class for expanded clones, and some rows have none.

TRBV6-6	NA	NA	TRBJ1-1	TGTGCCAGCAGTTACGCGTCAGGGGCATCGAACACTGAAGCTTTCTTT	CASSYASGASNTEAFF
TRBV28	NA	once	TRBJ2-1	TGTGCCAGCAGGGTCTTGGCTACAGATGAGCAGTTCTTC	CASRVLATDEQFF
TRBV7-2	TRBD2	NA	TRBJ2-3	TGTGCCAGCAGCTCCCCTTCGGGGGGGTCTAGCACAGATACGCAGTATTTT	CASSSPSGGSSTDTQYF
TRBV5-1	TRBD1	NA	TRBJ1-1	TGCGCCAGCAGCTTGGATGGGACAGGGCCTGACACTGAAGCTTTCTTT	CASSLDGTGPDTEAFF
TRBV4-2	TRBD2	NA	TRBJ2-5	TGTGCCAGCAGCCAAGAGGAAGGACTAGCGGGGGGACAAGAGACCCAGTACTTC	CASSQEEGLAGGQETQYF
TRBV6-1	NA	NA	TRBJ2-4	TGTGCCAGCAGTGATTCGGACAGCTTGGGCATTCAGTACTTC	CASSDSDSLGIQYF
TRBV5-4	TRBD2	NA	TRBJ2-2	TGTGCCAGCAGCGTCGGACTAGCGACCACCGGGGAGCTGTTTTTT	CASSVGLATTGELFF
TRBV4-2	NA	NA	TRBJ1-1	TGTGCCAGCAGCCAAGGAAACAGGGTGAGGACTGAAGCTTTCTTT	CASSQGNRVRTEAFF
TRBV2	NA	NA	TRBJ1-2	TGTGCCAGCAGTTGGAGGCCGGATAACTATGGCTACACCTTC	CASSWRPDNYGYTF
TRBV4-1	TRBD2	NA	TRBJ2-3	TGCGCCAGCAGCCAAGATCAATGGCTAGCGGGGAGGTCAGATACGCAGTATTTT	CASSQDQWLAGRSDTQYF
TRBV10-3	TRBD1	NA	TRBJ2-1	TGTGCCATCTCTGGACAGGGTAGAGTAGAGCAGTTCTTC	CAISGQGRVEQFF
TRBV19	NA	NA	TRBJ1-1	TGTGCCAGTAGTATGGCCACTGAAGCTTTCTTT	CASSMATEAFF
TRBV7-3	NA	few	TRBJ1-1	TGTGCCAGCAGTCTCACCCGGGTGAGGAACACTGAAGCTTTCTTT	CASSLTRVRNTEAFF
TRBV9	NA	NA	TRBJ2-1	TGTGCCAGCAGCCCCCGGTGGGGCGGCAATGAGCAGTTCTTC	CASSPRWGGNEQFF
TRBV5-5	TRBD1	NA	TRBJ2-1	TGTGCCAGCAGTGGGCGGGGGGACAGGGGCTACAATGAGCAGTTCTTC	CASSGRGDRGYNEQFF
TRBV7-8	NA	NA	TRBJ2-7	TGTGCCAGCAGCCCCGGACAGGGGGGACTAGCGGTCTACGAGCAGTACTTC	CASSPGQGGLAVYEQYF
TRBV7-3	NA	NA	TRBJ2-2	TGTGCCAGCAGCTTAACAGCAGGGGATGGAACCGGGGAGCTGTTTTTT	CASSLTAGDGTGELFF
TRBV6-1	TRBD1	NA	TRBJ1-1	TGTGCCAGCACGACAGGGGGCGGCACTGAAGCTTTCTTT	CASTTGGGTEAFF
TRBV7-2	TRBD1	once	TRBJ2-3	TGTGCCAGCAGCTTAGTAGCAGCTGGCACAGGGGGTGCAGATACGCAGTATTTT	CASSLVAAGTGGADTQYF
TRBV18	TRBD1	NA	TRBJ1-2	TGTGCCAGCTCACCCCCGGGACAGGGTATCAACTATGGCTACACCTTC	CASSPPGQGINYGYTF
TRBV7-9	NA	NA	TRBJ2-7	TGTGCCAGCAGCCCCCAAGCGAAACCCCTCGAGCAGTACTTC	CASSPQAKPLEQYF
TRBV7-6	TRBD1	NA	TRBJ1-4	TGTGCCAGCAGCTTAGGGCAGGGGGGACATAATGAAAAACTGTTTTTT	CASSLGQGGHNEKLFF
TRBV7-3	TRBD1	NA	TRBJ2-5	TGTGCCAGCAGCTTATTAGGGGGACAGGCGAGTACAGAGACCCAGTACTTC	CASSLLGGQASTETQYF
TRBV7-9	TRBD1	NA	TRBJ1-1	TGTGCCAGCAGCGCCGGACAGGGGAACACTGAAGCTTTCTTT	CASSAGQGNTEAFF
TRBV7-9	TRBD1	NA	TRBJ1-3	TGTGCCAGCAGCGTGGGACAGGGGATCTCTGGAAACACCATATATTTT	CASSVGQGISGNTIYF
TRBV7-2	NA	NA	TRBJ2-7	TGTGCCAGCAGCTTTAGACTGAGTGGCGAGCAGTACTTC	CASSFRLSGEQYF
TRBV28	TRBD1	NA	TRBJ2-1	TGTGCCAGCAGTGCCTACCGGGACAGGGAAGGGAGCTCCTACAATGAGCAGTTCTTC	CASSAYRDREGSSYNEQFF